Each of the 14 T cell receptor beta chains below was sequenced from the same sample in a study of T cell changes during pregnancy in multiple sclerosis. This table comes from immunoSEQ multiplex PCR, and its TCRdb copy is limited to in-frame clones, with some not included. Of 70,000 or so clones listed, around 90% are singletons. Sequences were derived from CD4+ T cells from peripheral blood mononuclear cells, sampled after pregnancy. Source of these receptors: a female donor with multiple sclerosis, enrolled in a pregnancy study.

The chain has TRBV19 and TRBJ2-5; TRBD2 is a possible D gene (6 bases). The V and J ends lost 2 bases and 5 bases respectively, with 21 bases between them. The CDR3 is 17 amino acids. Germline V gene lookup returns CDR1 LNHDA and CDR2 SQIVND (reference sequence). CDR3 in DNA: TGTGCCAGTAGTATACAGTTTAGCGGCCTGGTTGGGGAGACCCAGTACTTC. This sequence encodes CASSIQFSGLVGETQYF.

This clone occurred many times. V gene TRBV5-6 combines with J gene TRBJ2-1; 15 nucleotides match TRBD2. Germline lookup yields CDR1 SGHDT and CDR2 YYEEEE. This CDR3 is 18 amino acids long. J gave up 1 base and V 4 bases, and 6 bases lay outside the gene matches. This chain's CDR3 is CASSQGTSGRRSYNEQFF. The DNA of the CDR3 is TGTGCCAGCAGCCAAGGGACTAGCGGGAGGCGGTCCTACAATGAGCAGTTCTTC.

The CDR3 bases are TGCGCCAGCAGCCCCTCAGGAGGCCTGACAGATACGCAGTATTTT. Residues: CASSPSGGLTDTQYF. V usage is TRBV5-1 and J usage is TRBJ2-3; D is possibly TRBD2 (5 bases). This CDR3 contains 15 residues. Trimming stripped 4 bases from V and 3 bases from J, with 15 bases between. The germline gives CDR1 SGHRS, CDR2 YFSETQ.

The gene calls are TRBV15 and TRBJ1-6; the D gene is possibly TRBD1 (5 bases). Trimming removed 3 bases from V and 1 base from J, with 10 bases in between. The CDR3 totals 16 residues. Per the germline V gene, CDR1 is LNHNV and CDR2 is YYDKDF (reference sequence). Here the CDR3 reads CATSRGGVSYNSPLHF. In nucleotides, the CDR3 is TGTGCCACCAGCAGGGGAGGGGTGTCCTATAATTCACCCCTCCACTTT. Based on the CDR3 plus reference TRBV15 and TRBJ1-6, the full variable domain is DAMVIQNPRYQVTQFGKPVTLSCSQTLNHNVMYWYQQKSSQAPKLLFHYYDKDFNNEADTPDNFQSRRPNTSFCFLDIRSPGLGDTAMYLCATSRGGVSYNSPLHFGNGTRLTVT.

J is TRBJ1-2 and V is TRBV5-1; no firm D call. V lost 0 bases to trimming and J lost 8 bases, with 11 bases between them. Germline V gene sequence: CDR1 SGHRS, CDR2 YFSETQ. This CDR3 spans 13 amino acids. The CDR3: CASSLAGAGGYTF. The CDR3 DNA reads as TGCGCCAGCAGCTTGGCGGGCGCGGGAGGCTACACCTTC.

The chain employs TRBV4-1 and TRBJ2-5; 9 nucleotides line up with TRBD1. The CDR3 is made up of 18 amino acids. The junction had 14 bases not matched to a gene; V was cut back by 1 base and J by 5 bases. Germline V gene sequence: CDR1 MGHRA, CDR2 YSYEKL. DNA of the CDR3: TGCGCCAGCAGCCAAGTATTGAGTTTGGGACAGGGAAGTGAGACCCAGTACTTC. Its protein is CASSQVLSLGQGSETQYF.

The rearrangement joins TRBV27 to TRBJ1-2; TRBD1 is a possible D gene (6 bases). The CDR3 sequence is 14 residues long. Germline V gene lookup returns CDR1 MNHEY and CDR2 SMNVEV (reference sequence). V lost 4 bases to trimming and J lost 0 bases, with 9 bases between them. CDR3: CASSWDKTNYGYTF. The CDR3 DNA is TGTGCCAGCAGTTGGGACAAGACTAACTATGGCTACACCTTC.

The V and J genes are TRBV6-1 and TRBJ1-6; 7 bases line up with TRBD1. V was clipped by 2 bases and J by 8 bases; unmatched bases: 3. CDR1 is MNHNS and CDR2 is SASEGT in the germline V gene. CDR3 length: 14 amino acids. CDR3 nucleotides: TGTGCCAGCAGTGAAAGGGACAGCGATTCACCCCTCCACTTT. Encoded protein: CASSERDSDSPLHF.

This clone was seen once. This sequence joins TRBV5-6 and TRBJ2-7; D may be TRBD1 (6 bases). The CDR3 runs 14 residues. V shed 4 bases and J shed 0 bases, with 11 bases lying between them. Germline-derived CDR1 and CDR2 are SGHDT and YYEEEE. For the CDR3, the DNA is TGTGCCAGCAGCCTGGGACACCTCTCCTACGAGCAGTACTTC. Translated: CASSLGHLSYEQYF.

The V gene is TRBV10-3, the J gene TRBJ2-2; D possibly corresponds to TRBD2 (7 bases). V gave up 2 bases and J gave up 0 bases, with 10 bases separating them. This CDR3 is built from 16 residues. Per the germline V gene, CDR1 is ENHRY and CDR2 is SYGVKD. This CDR3 is CAISEGGGTNTGELFF. Written as DNA, the CDR3 is TGTGCCATCAGTGAGGGGGGGGGCACGAACACCGGGGAGCTGTTTTTT.

The chain joins TRBV7-9 to TRBJ2-1; perhaps TRBD2 as D (6 bases). V was clipped by 5 bases and J by 2 bases, with 13 bases between them. The CDR3 runs 15 residues. The germline CDR1 and CDR2 sequences are SEHNR and FQNEAQ (reference sequence). The CDR3 sequence is CASSQLEGTYNEQFF. Written as DNA, the CDR3 is TGTGCCAGCAGCCAGTTGGAGGGCACCTACAATGAGCAGTTCTTC.

CDR3 protein: CASSFRETQYF. The CDR3 DNA reads as TGTGCCAGCAGCTTTCGGGAGACCCAGTACTTC. V and J are TRBV5-4 and TRBJ2-5; D gene unclear. Germline V CDR1 and CDR2: SGHNT, YYREEE (reference sequence). Trimming left V 2 bases short and J 5 bases short, with 4 bases between. CDR3 length: 11 amino acids. The full variable domain, rest sourced from reference TRBV5-4 and TRBJ2-5, is ETGVTQSPTHLIKTRGQQVTLRCSSQSGHNTVSWYQQALGQGPQFIFQYYREEENGRGNFPPRFSGLQFPNYSSELNVNALELDDSALYLCASSFRETQYFGPGTRLLVL.

This sequence joins TRBV5-1 and TRBJ1-1, with D maybe TRBD1 (6 bases). Germline CDR1 reads SGHRS; CDR2 reads YFSETQ. This CDR3 is built from 14 residues. V was pared by 3 bases and J by 2 bases, with 11 bases between. CDR3 nucleotide sequence: TGCGCCAGCAGCTATGGACAGACCAACACTGAAGCTTTCTTT. This sequence encodes CASSYGQTNTEAFF.

V usage is TRBV27 and J usage is TRBJ1-2; 7 positions match TRBD1. V lost 5 bases, J lost 4 bases, and 4 bases stayed unmatched. Germline V gene data show CDR1 as MNHEY and CDR2 as SMNVEV (reference sequence). The CDR3 sequence is 13 residues long. CDR3 loop: CASSRQGAYGYTF. The CDR3 nucleotides are TGTGCCAGCAGTCGACAGGGCGCCTATGGCTACACCTTC.